What follows are 24 T cell receptor beta chains derived from one specimen sequenced in a study of Graves' ophthalmopathy and Graves' hyperthyroidism. Amplifying from RNA transcripts, the study obtained TCR beta CDR3 regions. Second-round multiplex PCR came after first-round RT-PCR with HTBI primers. TCRdb re-called the multiplex PCR reads with MiXCR, one entry per CDR3 protein. Among about 400,000 distinct CDR3 sequences listed, 18% were seen once. The source material was peripheral blood. The receptor set was obtained from a woman under 30 with Graves' ophthalmopathy.

This clonotype was detected many times. V usage is TRBV29-1 and J usage is TRBJ2-7; D is undetermined. Trimming pared 8 bases from V and 4 bases from J, leaving 12 bases between. CDR3 length: 11 residues. CDR1 and CDR2 (germline): SQVTM, ANQGSEA. CDR3 in amino acids: CSTYLGYEQYF. As DNA, the CDR3 is TGCAGCACATACCTGGGGTACGAGCAGTACTTC.

This clonotype was observed many times. The genes are TRBV7-2 and TRBJ2-5, with D uncertain. The CDR3 sequence is 12 residues long. The germline CDR1 and CDR2 sequences are SGHTA and FQGNSA. The ends were cut back, 2 bases at V and 3 bases at J, with 4 bases in the middle. CDR3 DNA sequence: TGTGCCAGCAGCTTATTGGAAGAGACCCAGTACTTC. It codes for CASSLLEETQYF.

V usage is TRBV12-3 or TRBV12-4 and J usage is TRBJ1-2; D gene uncertain. The CDR3 totals 16 residues. Trimming removed 2 bases from V and 4 bases from J, with 17 bases in between. The CDR3 is CASSLNRLLASYGYTF. The CDR3 nucleotides read TGTGCCAGCAGTTTAAATCGACTCTTAGCATCCTATGGCTACACCTTC.

This clonotype occurred once. The chain employs TRBV12-3 or TRBV12-4 and TRBJ1-1; no reliable D call. The CDR3 has 14 residues. V was trimmed by 6 bases and J by 1 base, leaving 12 bases between them. This chain's CDR3 is CASSVEASNTEAFF. Written as DNA, the CDR3 is TGTGCCAGCAGCGTAGAAGCCTCGAACACTGAAGCTTTCTTT.

J is TRBJ1-6 and V is TRBV12-3 or TRBV12-4; D may be TRBD1 (5 bases). V lost 3 bases to trimming and J lost 7 bases, with 13 bases between them. The CDR3 length is 15 residues. This CDR3 is CASSFSGGANSPLHF. CDR3 bases: TGTGCCAGCAGTTTTAGCGGTGGGGCCAATTCACCCCTCCACTTT.

At least ten counts were recorded for this clonotype. As the CDR3 is not closed by the conserved phenylalanine or tryptophan, this likely results from a read error. This rearrangement joins TRBV6-5 to TRBJ1-1; D remains ambiguous. The CDR3 has 14 amino acids. Trimming pared 0 bases from V and 11 bases from J, leaving 16 bases between. The germline V gene encodes CDR1 MNHEY and CDR2 SVGAGI. The CDR3 DNA is TGTGCCAGCAGTTACTCGGCCGGAGGAGGCTGGGCTTTCCTT. Its protein product is CASSYSAGGGWAFL.

At least ten counts were recorded for this clonotype. V is TRBV6-5 and J is TRBJ1-2; possible D gene TRBD1, 5 bases. This CDR3 is built from 17 residues. Deletions cut 2 bases from V and 6 bases from J, with 22 bases between. Germline assignment: CDR1 MNHEY and CDR2 SVGAGI. The CDR3 region has the DNA TGTGCCAGCAGTTACGACGCCCAGGGCAGGGCCAGGGATGGCTACACCTTC. As protein: CASSYDAQGRARDGYTF.

Many counts were recorded for this clonotype. This rearrangement joins TRBV27 to TRBJ1-5; D call uncertain. Germline V gene data show CDR1 as MNHEY and CDR2 as SMNVEV (reference sequence). CDR3 length: 13 amino acids. Deletions cut 3 bases from V and 5 bases from J, with 8 bases between. CDR3 coding DNA: TGTGCCAGCAGTTTGCAGCAGTATCAGCCCCAGCATTTT. Its translation: CASSLQQYQPQHF.

This clonotype has ten or more counts. V gene TRBV9 combines with J gene TRBJ2-1, with D tentatively TRBD2 (6 bases). The CDR3 contains 15 residues. The V gene lost 1 base and the J gene lost 1 base, with 9 bases spanning the gap. Germline assignment: CDR1 SGDLS and CDR2 YYNGEE. Here the CDR3 DNA reads TGTGCCAGCAGCGTACTGGGGGGATCCTACAATGAGCAGTTCTTC. Its translation is CASSVLGGSYNEQFF.

In its sample, this clonotype was seen many times. The gene calls are TRBV20-1 and TRBJ1-2; D not resolved. V was trimmed by 4 bases and J by 4 bases, leaving 10 bases between them. Looked up from germline, CDR1 is DFQATT and CDR2 is SNEGSKA (reference sequence). The CDR3 extends over 12 amino acids. The CDR3 loop reads CSATTNVYGYTF. The CDR3 nucleotides are TGCAGTGCTACGACAAACGTCTATGGCTACACCTTC.

In this sample, this clonotype turned up many times. The chain joins TRBV12-3 or TRBV12-4 to TRBJ2-7, with TRBD1 matching over 9 bases. This CDR3 has 15 amino acids. Trimming at V came to 2 bases and at J to 0 bases, leaving 2 bases not matched to a gene. CDR3 bases: TGTGCCAGCAGTTTAACGGACAGGGGCTCCTACGAGCAGTACTTC. This translates into CASSLTDRGSYEQYF.

The V call is TRBV4-3, the J call TRBJ2-2; a possible D gene is TRBD1 (5 bases). Trimming cost V 5 bases and J 3 bases, with 22 bases left between them. Germline V CDR1 and CDR2: LGHNA, YSLEER. The CDR3 runs 18 residues. In DNA, the CDR3 is TGCGCCAGCAGCAAGGGTGCTGGGGCCCATATGGACACCGGGGAGCTGTTTTTT. The encoded protein is CASSKGAGAHMDTGELFF.

This clonotype has a count of ten or more. J is TRBJ1-1 and V is TRBV2; D gene ambiguous. CDR1 is SNHLY and CDR2 is FYNNEI in the germline V gene. This CDR3 has 13 amino acids. Trimming pared 7 bases from V and 4 bases from J, leaving 13 bases between. The CDR3: CASIKVVGTEAFF. The CDR3 DNA follows: TGTGCCAGCATCAAGGTCGTGGGCACTGAAGCTTTCTTT. Filled out from reference TRBV2 and TRBJ1-1, the complete variable domain reads EPEVTQTPSHQVTQMGQEVILRCVPISNHLYFYWYRQILGQKVEFLVSFYNNEISEKSEIFDDQFSVERPDGSNFTLKIRSTKLEDSAMYFCASIKVVGTEAFFGQGTRLTVV.

This rearrangement joins TRBV7-2 to TRBJ2-7; D is possibly TRBD2 (5 bases). The CDR3 sequence is 15 residues long. Trimming cost V 4 bases and J 4 bases, with 17 bases left between them. From germline, CDR1 is SGHTA and CDR2 FQGNSA. The CDR3 region has the DNA TGTGCCAGCAGCTGGCCTCCGGGGTTTCGGTACGAGCAGTACTTC. Amino acids: CASSWPPGFRYEQYF. Together with reference TRBV7-2 and TRBJ2-7, the CDR3 gives the full variable domain: GAGVSQSPSNKVTEKGKDVELRCDPISGHTALYWYRQSLGQGLEFLIYFQGNSAPDKSGLPSDRFSAERTGGSVSTLTIQRTQQEDSAVYLCASSWPPGFRYEQYFGPGTRLTVT.

This chain connects TRBV4-2 to TRBJ1-2; maybe TRBD1 (6 bases). The length of the CDR3 is 16 residues. Deletions cut 4 bases from V and 0 bases from J, with 15 bases between. Germline CDR1 and CDR2: LGHNA and YNFKEQ. DNA of the CDR3: TGTGCCAGCAGCCCCGGCCCTCGGACAGCTAACTATGGCTACACCTTC. Encoded protein: CASSPGPRTANYGYTF.

This clonotype showed up many times. CDR3 DNA sequence: TGTGCCACCAGTGATTTGCAGAGCAATCAGCCCCAGCATTTT. The encoded protein is CATSDLQSNQPQHF. The gene calls are TRBV24-1 and TRBJ1-5; D uncertain. Trimming stripped 0 bases from V and 1 base from J, with 3 bases between. Looked up from germline, CDR1 is KGHDR and CDR2 is SFDVKD. This CDR3 region has 14 residues.

This clonotype was found many times. This chain connects TRBV29-1 to TRBJ2-7; TRBD1 matches 8 bases. Germline loops: CDR1 SQVTM, CDR2 ANQGSEA. The CDR3 consists of 13 residues. With V trimmed by 6 bases and J by 6 bases, 10 bases remained unmatched. CDR3 loop: CSVADRAGGEQYF. CDR3 bases: TGCAGCGTAGCGGACAGGGCAGGGGGCGAGCAGTACTTC.

This clonotype was found many times. The CDR3 region has the DNA TGTGCCAGCAGAGTGGGGGGGCTTAGCGGGAGCTCCTACGAGCAGTACTTC. Protein sequence: CASRVGGLSGSSYEQYF. This rearrangement joins TRBV28 to TRBJ2-7, with TRBD2 matching over 9 bases. Trimming took 6 bases from V and 0 from J; bases not matched to a gene: 12. Germline CDR1 MDHEN, CDR2 SYDVKM. The CDR3 loop spans 17 amino acids.

This clonotype was picked up many times. The chain combines TRBV30 with TRBJ2-7, with D unclear. V was clipped by 5 bases and J by 3 bases, with 8 bases between them. Germline V gives CDR1 GTSNPN, CDR2 SVGIG (reference sequence). The CDR3 spans 11 residues. CDR3 sequence (DNA): TGTGCCTGGGATTCGAACTACGAGCAGTACTTC. Translating gives CAWDSNYEQYF.

The chain is built from TRBV27 and TRBJ2-7, with TRBD1 matching 10 bases. Unmatched junction bases numbered 5, after V lost 2 bases and J lost 4 bases. The V gene's germline CDR1 is MNHEY and CDR2 SMNVEV (reference sequence). The length of the CDR3 is 15 residues. Here the CDR3 DNA reads TGTGCCAGCAGTTTAAAGACAGGGGGCTTTTACGAGCAGTACTTC. Protein: CASSLKTGGFYEQYF.

This clonotype has a handful of counts. CDR3 protein: CSARGRSGQGDGYTF. DNA for the CDR3: TGCAGTGCTAGAGGTCGATCTGGACAGGGTGATGGCTACACCTTC. The chain links TRBV20-1 to TRBJ1-2; 8 bases match TRBD1. V shed 1 base, J shed 6 bases, and the junction held 10 bases outside the gene matches. Germline-derived CDR1 and CDR2 are DFQATT and SNEGSKA (reference sequence). This CDR3 comprises 15 residues.

This clonotype was seen many times. The chain is built from TRBV7-2 and TRBJ2-5, with 7 bases aligning to TRBD1. V trimming: 4 bases; J trimming: 5 bases; junction bases outside the gene matches: 4. CDR1 is SGHTA and CDR2 is FQGNSA in the germline V gene. There are 13 residues in the CDR3. The CDR3 nucleotides read TGTGCCAGCAGCTGGGGACAGTCCGAGACCCAGTACTTC. Its protein product is CASSWGQSETQYF.

This clonotype was detected ten times or more. The chain employs TRBV28 and TRBJ2-2; perhaps TRBD2 as D (6 bases). The CDR3 length is 14 residues. V shed 5 bases and J shed 1 base, with 8 bases lying between them. In germline, CDR1 is MDHEN, CDR2 SYDVKM. The CDR3 sequence is CASSIAVNTGELFF. The CDR3 region has the DNA TGTGCCAGCAGTATAGCGGTGAACACCGGGGAGCTGTTTTTT.

V usage is TRBV7-6 and J usage is TRBJ2-7, with TRBD2 matching over 10 bases. Germline trimming cut 1 base from V and 3 bases from J; bases unmatched to any gene: 3. This CDR3 has 15 amino acids. Germline CDR1 SGHVS, CDR2 FNYEAQ. The chain's CDR3 is CASSLERGGNYEQYF. DNA of the CDR3: TGTGCCAGCAGCTTAGAGCGGGGGGGGAACTACGAGCAGTACTTC.